The sequence of this T cell receptor (beta chain) was determined in a study of cytomegalovirus exposure and HLA in healthy donors. This CDR3 is built from 12 residues. V was cut by 4 bases and J by 3 bases, with 7 bases left in between. CDR1 WSHSY and CDR2 SAAADI come from the germline V gene. Assay: immunoSEQ multiplex PCR; the TCRdb copy retains only in-frame clones and omits some. The profile shows about 160,000 clones, under 90% of them singletons. This TCR was sampled from a woman under 30 in good health and CMV-seropositive. The material sequenced was PBMCs. The J gene is TRBJ2-7, the V gene TRBV10-2; D is unclear. CDR3 protein: CASSAAVYEQYF. DNA of the CDR3: TGCGCCAGCAGTGCGGCGGTCTACGAGCAGTACTTC.